What follows describes a single TCR beta chain. The antigen remains unidentified. The CDR3 runs to 15 residues. V was cut by 1 base and J by 1 base, with 8 bases left in between. Germline assignment: CDR1 MNHEY and CDR2 SVGAGI. The data stem from a study of vaccination and CD4 T cells after COVID-19. Study-level information: The interval from dose two to post-vaccine sampling had a median of roughly 70 days, and it ranged from 14 to 241. Spike peptides, overlapping and drawn from SARS-CoV-2, HCoV-NL63, HCoV-OC43 and HCoV-229E, were used to stimulate cells. Study results and limitations: Rising from approximately 21 to 38, the median of SARS-CoV-2-reactive clonotypes did not change significantly.

Oncomine TCR Beta short-read sequencing was applied to DNA from cultured CD4+ T cells. TCRdb passed the PCR reads through MiXCR, listing each CDR3 protein once. This table has about 17,000 distinct CDR3 sequences, roughly 56% appearing once. The treatment is: roughly ten-day PBMC culture with coronavirus spike peptide pools or control peptides (ViraFEST assay). Sequenced sample: CD4+ T cells from blood, cultured in vitro. The J gene is TRBJ2-4, the V gene TRBV6-5, with D uncertain. This receptor was identified in a human donor who had recovered from COVID-19. The CDR3 coding sequence is TGTGCCAGCAGTTACTTGGGCGCGGCCAAAAACATTCAGTACTTC. Protein sequence: CASSYLGAAKNIQYF.